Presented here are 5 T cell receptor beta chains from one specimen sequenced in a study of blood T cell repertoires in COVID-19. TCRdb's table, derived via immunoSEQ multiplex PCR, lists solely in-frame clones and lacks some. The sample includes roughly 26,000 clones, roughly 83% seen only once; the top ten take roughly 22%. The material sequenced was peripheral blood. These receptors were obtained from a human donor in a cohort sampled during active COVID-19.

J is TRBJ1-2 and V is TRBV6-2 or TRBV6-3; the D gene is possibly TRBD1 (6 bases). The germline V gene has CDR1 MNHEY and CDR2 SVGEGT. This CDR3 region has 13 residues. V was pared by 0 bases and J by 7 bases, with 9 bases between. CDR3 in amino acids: CASSYSTGSGYTF. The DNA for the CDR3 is TGTGCCAGCAGTTACTCGACAGGAAGTGGCTACACCTTC.

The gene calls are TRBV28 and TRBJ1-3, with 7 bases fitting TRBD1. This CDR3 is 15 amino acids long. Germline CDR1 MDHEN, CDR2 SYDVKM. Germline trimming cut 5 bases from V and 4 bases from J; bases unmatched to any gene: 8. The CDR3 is CASSETGLKGNTIYF. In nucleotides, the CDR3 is TGTGCCAGCAGTGAGACAGGGCTTAAAGGAAACACCATATATTTT.

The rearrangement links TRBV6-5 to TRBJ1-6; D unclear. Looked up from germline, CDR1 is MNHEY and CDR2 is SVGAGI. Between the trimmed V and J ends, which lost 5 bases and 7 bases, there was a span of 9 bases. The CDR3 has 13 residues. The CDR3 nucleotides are TGTGCCAGCAGTATACGAGGCAATTCACCCCTCCACTTT. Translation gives CASSIRGNSPLHF.

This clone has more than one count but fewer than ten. CDR3: CASSPPSRQETQYF. For the CDR3, the DNA is TGTGCCAGCAGTCCCCCTAGTAGGCAAGAGACCCAGTACTTC. The V call is TRBV6-2 or TRBV6-3, the J call TRBJ2-5; D unclear. Germline values: CDR1 MNHEY, CDR2 SVGEGT. V shed 5 bases and J shed 2 bases, with 12 bases lying between them. This CDR3 has 14 amino acids.

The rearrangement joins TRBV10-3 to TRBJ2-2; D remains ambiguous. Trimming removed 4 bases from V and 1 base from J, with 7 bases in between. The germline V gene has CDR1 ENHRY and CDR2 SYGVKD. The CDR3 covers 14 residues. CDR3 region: CAISAERNTGELFF. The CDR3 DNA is TGTGCCATCAGTGCAGAACGGAACACCGGGGAGCTGTTTTTT.